This T cell receptor (beta chain) was recorded in a study of blood T cells in healthy people across ages. Per sample, at least 5 micrograms of total RNA were extracted. Primers used in a second PCR of about 6 to 11 cycles were a sample-barcoded 5' primer and a J-beta primer mix. The yield of each sample was at least 2.5 million CDR3-containing paired-end reads. MiXCR, applied by TCRdb to the 5' RACE reads, yields one record per CDR3 protein. In the table there are hundreds of thousands of distinct CDR3 sequences, around half of which are singletons. As concerns this clonotype: What it binds is not known.

There are 15 residues in the CDR3. V lost 4 bases and J lost 2; bases outside the gene matches: 8. CDR1 MNHNS and CDR2 SASEGT come from the germline V gene. General study findings and limits: A strong correlation was found between TCR beta diversity and the percentage of naive T cells. Because sorting was not performed, PBMCs prevented conclusive naive versus antigen-experienced comparison.

This receptor was taken from a woman in her sixties or seventies in good health. This chain joins TRBV6-1 and TRBJ2-7; 7 positions match TRBD1. Sequencing input: blood. CDR3 nucleotides: TGTGCCAGCAGTGTAGTACAGGGGAACCCCTACGAGCAGTACTTC. It encodes CASSVVQGNPYEQYF.